Presented here are 11 T cell receptor beta chains from one specimen sequenced in a study of T cell clonality in common variable immunodeficiency. Measured with immunoSEQ multiplex PCR; TCRdb has only the in-frame clones, and not every one. Observed in the sample are 40,000 or so clones, none of them singletons. The specimen sequenced was peripheral blood mononuclear cells. Receptors were obtained from a person between 18 and 75 years old in good health.

This clone has just a few counts. Sequencing ends 3 residues short of the CDR3 end; the germline J gene provides the rest. The V gene is TRBV7-8, the J gene TRBJ2-2; 7 bases are shared with TRBD1. This CDR3 has 14 amino acids. Per germline, CDR1 SGHVS and CDR2 FQNEAQ. CDR3: CASSFGTVNEKLFF. The covered CDR3 bases are TGTGCCAGCAGCTTCGGGACAGTTAATGAAAAG.

In this sample, this clone turned up many times. The CDR3 is cut off 3 residues early in the read; its end comes from the germline J gene. The chain joins TRBV5-1 to TRBJ2-7; perhaps TRBD1 as D (6 bases). The length of the CDR3 is 15 residues. V dropped 4 bases and J dropped 5 bases, with 19 bases sitting between them. CDR1 SGHRS and CDR2 YFSETQ come from the germline V gene. The CDR3 reads CASSGGHSTPHEQYF. The part of the CDR3 DNA that was read is TGCGCCAGCAGCGGGGGACACTCAACTCCCCACGAG.

This clone appeared many times. The read is 3 residues too short to cover the CDR3 end, so that end is filled in from the germline J gene. The chain carries TRBV30 and TRBJ2-3; perhaps TRBD1 as D (6 bases). Germline assignment: CDR1 GTSNPN and CDR2 SVGIG (reference sequence). The CDR3 is made up of 13 amino acids. The CDR3 sequence: CAWSAQGYETQYF. The CDR3 bases that were read are TGTGCCTGGAGTGCACAGGGCTACGAGACG.

In this sample, this clone turned up many times. The sequence runs out 3 residues before the end of the CDR3; the remainder is reconstructed from the germline J gene. The chain combines TRBV19 with TRBJ2-1, with 13 bases fitting TRBD2. Germline V CDR1 and CDR2: LNHDA, SQIVND (reference sequence). The CDR3 length is 17 residues. Losses at the gene ends were 5 bases for V and 4 bases for J; bases not matched to a gene: 8. This chain's CDR3 is CASSPPSGLAGYNEQFF. CDR3 DNA, as far as it was read: TGTGCCAGTAGTCCGCCCTCGGGACTAGCGGGGTACAATGAG.

This clone was recorded at least ten times. The sequence runs out 3 residues before the end of the CDR3; the remainder is reconstructed from the germline J gene. This rearrangement joins TRBV28 to TRBJ2-5; TRBD1 aligns across 8 bases. The germline gives CDR1 MDHEN, CDR2 SYDVKM. The CDR3 runs 16 residues. The V and J ends lost 5 bases and 3 bases, in that order; junction bases with no gene match: 11. The sequenced part of the CDR3 DNA is TGTGCCAGCAGTAAATTTCAGACAGGGGAGGAAGAGACC. As protein: CASSKFQTGEEET. The CDR3 as a whole reads CASSKFQTGEEETQYF.

In this sample, this clone turned up many times. The CDR3 end lies 3 residues beyond the end of the read and is filled in from the germline J gene. The V gene is TRBV6-1, the J gene TRBJ1-1; 7 bases line up with TRBD1. CDR3 length: 11 residues. The V gene's germline CDR1 is MNHNS and CDR2 SASEGT. Here the CDR3 reads CASSETGRAFF. The CDR3 DNA, read in part, is TGTGCCAGCAGTGAGACAGGGAGA.

This clone was found many times. The read terminates 3 residues ahead of where the CDR3 ends, so the germline J gene completes it. J is TRBJ2-7 and V is TRBV19; TRBD1 matches at 9 bases. Germline CDR1 is LNHDA and CDR2 is SQIVND (reference sequence). Losses at the gene ends were 5 bases for V and 6 bases for J; bases not matched to a gene: 5. The CDR3 sequence is 13 residues long. CDR3 sequence reads: CASSALTGGEQYF. The covered CDR3 bases are TGTGCCAGTAGTGCCCTGACAGGGGGCGAG.

This clone was found many times. The missing CDR3 end, 3 residues past where the read stops, is filled in from the germline J gene. The chain combines TRBV28 with TRBJ2-7; a weak D match, TRBD2 (6 bases). Trimming pared 10 bases from V and 2 bases from J, leaving 12 bases between. The germline V gene encodes CDR1 MDHEN and CDR2 SYDVKM. There are 12 residues in the CDR3. The CDR3 sequence: CAIRRDPYEQYF. CDR3 bases read: TGTGCCATCCGGCGGGATCCCTACGAG.

In its sample, this clone was seen many times. The CDR3 goes on 3 residues after the read ends, and that part is filled in from the germline J gene. The chain employs TRBV20-1 and TRBJ2-7, with 8 bases that match TRBD2. Per germline, CDR1 DFQATT and CDR2 SNEGSKA (reference sequence). The CDR3 is made up of 12 amino acids. Germline trimming cut 2 bases from V and 3 bases from J; bases unmatched to any gene: 0. The DNA read from the CDR3 is TGCAGTGCTAGACTAGCGGGCTACGAG. Translation gives CSARLAGYE. The entire CDR3 protein reads CSARLAGYEQYF.

This clone was detected many times. The read ends 3 residues before the CDR3 terminus; that terminus is restored from the germline J gene. The V and J genes are TRBV7-2 and TRBJ1-2; unclear D gene. Germline assignment: CDR1 SGHTA and CDR2 FQGNSA. The CDR3 sequence is 14 residues long. Partial CDR3 DNA: TGTGCCAGCAGCTTAGAGTTGGGTCTCGGGGGC. Amino acid sequence: CASSLELGLGG. Given in full, the CDR3 is CASSLELGLGGYTF.

This clone was recorded at least ten times. Sequencing ends 3 residues short of the CDR3 end; the germline J gene provides the rest. The chain employs TRBV7-9 and TRBJ1-1; a possible D gene is TRBD1 (5 bases). The CDR3 has 15 residues. The V end was cut by 2 bases, the J end by 0 bases, with 10 bases between. Germline CDR1 and CDR2: SEHNR and FQNEAQ (reference sequence). The DNA read from the CDR3 is TGTGCCAGCAGCTTACAGGGCTCGATGAACACTGAA. Translation: CASSLQGSMNTE. The full CDR3 protein is CASSLQGSMNTEAFF.